The next 24 T cell receptor beta chains were all read from a single sample in a study of T cells in narcolepsy. Profiling relied on immunoSEQ multiplex PCR, and the TCRdb table lists in-frame clones only, not all of them. The data hold about 33,000 clones, with 75% to 90% observed a single time. Material: CD45RA- memory CD4+ T cells from PBMCs. The receptors here all came from a human donor with narcolepsy.

V and J are TRBV6-6 and TRBJ1-2, with D possibly matching TRBD1 (5 bases). V shed 2 bases and J shed 5 bases, with 15 bases lying between them. The CDR3 loop spans 15 amino acids. Per the germline V gene, CDR1 is MNHNY and CDR2 is SVGAGI (reference sequence). CDR3 region: CASSYGQGVMYGYTF. The CDR3, as DNA: TGTGCCAGCAGTTACGGGCAGGGTGTAATGTATGGCTACACCTTC.

The count of this clone is one. This chain joins TRBV7-8 and TRBJ1-2; D is unclear. CDR3 length: 13 amino acids. Germline V gives CDR1 SGHVS, CDR2 FQNEAQ. V dropped 1 base and J dropped 9 bases, with 12 bases sitting between them. CDR3 region: CASSLGQSGRYTF. Written as DNA, the CDR3 is TGTGCCAGCAGCTTAGGTCAAAGTGGGCGCTACACCTTC.

The chain has TRBV4-1 and TRBJ1-4; 9 positions agree with TRBD1. The trim removed 4 bases at V and 1 base at J, leaving 7 bases unmatched. The CDR3 is 17 amino acids. Germline V gives CDR1 MGHRA, CDR2 YSYEKL. DNA for the CDR3: TGCGCCAGCAGCCCAATGGACAGGGGAGGAACTAATGAAAAACTGTTTTTT. Its translation: CASSPMDRGGTNEKLFF.

The chain combines TRBV9 with TRBJ1-1; D unclear. V was clipped by 0 bases and J by 0 bases, with 0 bases between them. Per the germline V gene, CDR1 is SGDLS and CDR2 is YYNGEE. The CDR3 loop spans 12 amino acids. CDR3 in amino acids: CASSVVNTEAFF. CDR3 sequence (DNA): TGTGCCAGCAGCGTAGTGAACACTGAAGCTTTCTTT.

The rearrangement joins TRBV11-2 to TRBJ2-7; D is tentatively TRBD1 or TRBD2 (7 bases each). Germline CDR1 and CDR2: SGHAT and FQNNGV. V was clipped by 5 bases and J by 4 bases, with 18 bases between them. There are 15 residues in the CDR3. The CDR3 here is CASSPSGQGGYEQYF. The CDR3 DNA reads as TGTGCCAGCAGCCCCTCCGGCCAGGGGGGGTACGAGCAGTACTTC. Using reference TRBV11-2 and TRBJ2-7 for the parts outside the CDR3, the full variable domain is EAGVAQSPRYKIIEKRQSVAFWCNPISGHATLYWYQQILGQGPKLLIQFQNNGVVDDSQLPKDRFSAERLKGVDSTLKIQPAKLEDSAVYLCASSPSGQGGYEQYFGPGTRLTVT.

The chain joins TRBV7-8 to TRBJ2-1; D is possibly TRBD1 (6 bases). The CDR3 length is 16 residues. Germline V gene lookup returns CDR1 SGHVS and CDR2 FQNEAQ. The V end was cut by 4 bases, the J end by 4 bases, with 17 bases between. CDR3 amino acids: CASSSGSWTVYNEQFF. As DNA, the CDR3 is TGTGCCAGCAGCTCAGGGTCCTGGACAGTTTACAATGAGCAGTTCTTC.

This clone was picked up one time. This chain uses TRBV19 with TRBJ2-7; D gene ambiguous. Germline CDR1 is LNHDA and CDR2 is SQIVND (reference sequence). The V and J ends lost 7 bases and 5 bases respectively, with 12 bases between them. The CDR3 is made up of 12 amino acids. The CDR3 is CASKDRLHEQYF. The CDR3 DNA reads TGTGCCAGTAAGGACCGGCTCCACGAGCAGTACTTC.

The gene calls are TRBV7-8 and TRBJ2-5, with D maybe TRBD2 (6 bases). CDR1 and CDR2 (germline): SGHVS, FQNEAQ. This CDR3 is 13 amino acids long. The V end was cut by 3 bases, the J end by 5 bases, with 10 bases between. The CDR3 here is CASSFGGIETQYF. The CDR3 nucleotides are TGTGCCAGCAGCTTTGGGGGGATTGAGACCCAGTACTTC. Complete variable domain (other parts from reference TRBV7-8 and TRBJ2-5): GAGVSQSPRYKVAKRGQDVALRCDPISGHVSLFWYQQALGQGPEFLTYFQNEAQLDKSGLPSDRFFAERPEGSVSTLKIQRTQQEDSAVYLCASSFGGIETQYFGPGTRLLVL.

V is TRBV7-9 and J is TRBJ1-4; D gene unclear. The V gene's germline CDR1 is SEHNR and CDR2 FQNEAQ (reference sequence). The ends were cut back, 5 bases at V and 0 bases at J, with 7 bases in the middle. This CDR3 region has 14 residues. CDR3 sequence: CASSAQTTNEKLFF. The CDR3 region has the DNA TGTGCCAGCAGCGCACAGACAACTAATGAAAAACTGTTTTTT.

This chain joins TRBV11-1 and TRBJ2-7, with a tentative D call TRBD2 (5 bases). Germline lookup yields CDR1 SGHAT and CDR2 FQDESV (reference sequence). The CDR3 has 13 residues. V was pared by 6 bases and J by 0 bases, with 9 bases between. The CDR3, as DNA: TGTGCCAGCAGTATAGGGAGCTCCTACGAGCAGTACTTC. This translates into CASSIGSSYEQYF.

The chain has TRBV5-1 and TRBJ2-5, with TRBD1 matching over 10 bases. The CDR3 runs 17 residues. Germline V lookup: CDR1 SGHRS, CDR2 YFSETQ. After removal of 5 bases from V and 1 base from J, the junction contained 11 bases not matched to a gene. DNA for the CDR3: TGCGCCAGCAGTCGCACCCCGGACAGGGGGTCCCAAGAGACCCAGTACTTC. Protein sequence: CASSRTPDRGSQETQYF.

V gene TRBV7-2 combines with J gene TRBJ1-6, with D possibly being TRBD1 (6 bases). CDR3 length equals 15 residues. Trimming took 5 bases from V and 6 from J, leaving 14 bases between them. The germline gives CDR1 SGHTA, CDR2 FQGNSA. The CDR3 loop is CASSPGGRVNSPLHF. CDR3 DNA sequence: TGTGCCAGCAGCCCCGGGGGCAGGGTTAATTCACCCCTCCACTTT.

V and J are TRBV7-2 and TRBJ1-3, with D tentatively TRBD1 (5 bases). The CDR3 is 15 amino acids. CDR1 is SGHTA, CDR2 FQGNSA, per germline. The V end lost 4 bases, the J end lost 2 bases, and 12 bases lay between the germline ends. DNA of the CDR3: TGTGCCAGCAGCTCCCGGGGGGAGGCTGGAAACACCATATATTTT. Protein sequence: CASSSRGEAGNTIYF.

The genes are TRBV30 and TRBJ1-1; tentative D call: TRBD1 (5 bases). Trimming removed 4 bases at V and 5 bases at J, with 11 bases between. The CDR3 has 12 residues. Germline V gene sequence: CDR1 GTSNPN, CDR2 SVGIG (reference sequence). The CDR3 is CAWNQGRTEAFF. The CDR3 nucleotides are TGTGCCTGGAACCAGGGAAGGACTGAAGCTTTCTTT.

The CDR3 loop is CASSIVTGQGNYGYTF. The CDR3 DNA follows: TGTGCCAGTAGTATAGTTACCGGACAGGGTAACTATGGCTACACCTTC. The chain joins TRBV19 to TRBJ1-2; TRBD1 agrees at 8 bases. With 1 base clipped from V and 1 base from J, the junction kept 5 bases outside the gene matches. The CDR3 is 16 residues long. Germline CDR1 is LNHDA and CDR2 is SQIVND (reference sequence). Full variable domain (rest looked up from reference TRBV19 and TRBJ1-2): DGGITQSPKYLFRKEGQNVTLSCEQNLNHDAMYWYRQDPGQGLRLIYYSQIVNDFQKGDIAEGYSVSREKKESFPLTVTSAQKNPTAFYLCASSIVTGQGNYGYTFGSGTRLTVV.

Points on this clone: Other DNA sequences of this sample code for an identical CDR3. The chain couples TRBV5-1 to TRBJ2-3; 10 bases are shared with TRBD2. The CDR3 spans 14 residues. Per germline, CDR1 SGHRS and CDR2 YFSETQ. The trim removed 2 bases at V and 6 bases at J, leaving 3 bases unmatched. The CDR3 bases are TGCGCCAGCAGCTTACGAGCGGGAGGGGATACGCAGTATTTT. It is translated as CASSLRAGGDTQYF.

The rearrangement links TRBV6-6 to TRBJ2-1; the D gene is possibly TRBD2 (5 bases). The CDR3 consists of 14 residues. V was cut by 0 bases and J by 10 bases, with 13 bases left in between. The germline V gene has CDR1 MNHNY and CDR2 SVGAGI (reference sequence). The CDR3 here is CASSYSEGFLEQFF. The CDR3 DNA follows: TGTGCCAGCAGTTACTCAGAGGGTTTCTTGGAGCAGTTCTTC.

The chain links TRBV4-1 to TRBJ2-1; D is uncertain. The CDR3 extends over 11 amino acids. The V end was cut by 5 bases, the J end by 4 bases, with 3 bases between. In germline, CDR1 is MGHRA, CDR2 YSYEKL. The CDR3: CASSYYNEQFF. Written as DNA, the CDR3 is TGCGCCAGCAGCTATTACAATGAGCAGTTCTTC.

The chain is built from TRBV2 and TRBJ2-5, with no clear D. CDR1 and CDR2 from the germline V gene are SNHLY and FYNNEI. CDR3 size: 15 residues. V dropped 3 bases and J dropped 3 bases, with 14 bases sitting between them. The CDR3 loop is CASSDGYALKETQYF. The CDR3 bases are TGTGCCAGCAGTGATGGGTACGCCCTCAAAGAGACCCAGTACTTC.

The chain joins TRBV6-1 to TRBJ1-2; D is uncertain. CDR1 MNHNS and CDR2 SASEGT come from the germline V gene. The CDR3 loop spans 13 amino acids. V lost 5 bases and J lost 4, with 11 bases in between. The CDR3 DNA reads TGTGCCAGCAGTTATCGGGCCACCTATGGCTACACCTTC. It translates to CASSYRATYGYTF.

The rearrangement joins TRBV2 to TRBJ1-1, with D possibly matching TRBD1 (6 bases). The V gene lost 0 bases and the J gene lost 0 bases, with 11 bases spanning the gap. This CDR3 is built from 16 residues. Germline CDR1 SNHLY, CDR2 FYNNEI. The CDR3 DNA is TGTGCCAGCAGTGAAGCCTACAACAGGGTGAACACTGAAGCTTTCTTT. Its protein product is CASSEAYNRVNTEAFF.

The chain links TRBV18 to TRBJ2-7; a possible D gene is TRBD2 (5 bases). Germline lookup yields CDR1 KGHSH and CDR2 LQKENI. This CDR3 has 20 amino acids. V was clipped by 3 bases and J by 3 bases, with 30 bases between them. The CDR3 sequence: CASSPALKDPGNLSLYEQYF. Written as DNA, the CDR3 is TGTGCCAGCTCACCTGCGCTCAAAGATCCCGGGAATCTTAGCCTCTACGAGCAGTACTTC.

The gene calls are TRBV27 and TRBJ2-1, with no clear D. Trimming took off 0 bases at V and 0 bases at J, with 6 bases between the two ends. This CDR3 has 15 amino acids. Germline assignment: CDR1 MNHEY and CDR2 SMNVEV (reference sequence). The CDR3 DNA sequence: TGTGCCAGCAGTTTATCGCAAAGCTCCTACAATGAGCAGTTCTTC. This gives the protein CASSLSQSSYNEQFF.

The chain carries TRBV11-2 and TRBJ1-4, with D unclear. Germline loops: CDR1 SGHAT, CDR2 FQNNGV. The CDR3 contains 11 residues. V dropped 4 bases and J dropped 3 bases, with 0 bases sitting between them. In nucleotides, the CDR3 is TGTGCCAGCAGCTCTAATGAAAAACTGTTTTTT. This encodes CASSSNEKLFF.